These T cell receptor beta chains were read from a single sample in a study of T cells in Graves' hyperthyroidism and ophthalmopathy. TCRdb re-called the multiplex PCR reads through MiXCR, storing one row per CDR3 protein. The sample lists 530,000 or so distinct CDR3 sequences, approximately 17% occurring once. The sequencing input was blood. These receptors came from a woman under 30 with Graves' ophthalmopathy. Both conserved end residues are part of each CDR3. The D gene is left open where the match is weak. Rows give clone size only sometimes, using once, few, many, or a class for an expanded clone.

j_call d_call clone_size v_call cdr3_nt cdr3_aa
TRBJ1-2 TRBD1 - TRBV28 TGTGCCAGCAGAAAGGGGGACAGTCCTAACTATGGCTACACCTTC CASRKGDSPNYGYTF
TRBJ1-4 - - TRBV29-1 TGCAGCGTTGGCGAGGGCACAACTAATGAAAAACTGTTTTTT CSVGEGTTNEKLFF
TRBJ1-4 - - TRBV15 TGTGCCACCAGCAGAGGTCCCTCTAATGAAAAACTGTTTTTT CATSRGPSNEKLFF
TRBJ2-7 - many TRBV2 TGTGCCAGCAGTGAAGCATGGGCTAACTACCCCAACTCCTACGAGCAGTACTTC CASSEAWANYPNSYEQYF
TRBJ1-2 - many TRBV7-2 TGTGCCAGCAGCTTGGGGGCAGCGACCTCTGACGGGTGCACCTTC CASSLGAATSDGCTF
TRBJ2-1 TRBD2 many TRBV20-1 TGCAGTGCTAGAGATGGTCTGTACGGCGGGAGGGCCAATGAGCAGTTCTTC CSARDGLYGGRANEQFF
TRBJ1-1 - many TRBV7-2 TGTGCCAGCGCGGGGCGGGGGACCAACACTGAAGCTTTCTTT CASAGRGTNTEAFF
TRBJ2-1 TRBD1 - TRBV27 TGTGCCAGCAGTCCCCTCCAAGGACAGGGGGCGCGGGGTAAGCAGTTCTTC CASSPLQGQGARGKQFF
TRBJ2-7 - - TRBV4-1 TGCGCCAGCAGCCAGGCCGGGACATTCGCCTACGAGCAGTACTTC CASSQAGTFAYEQYF
TRBJ2-1 - - TRBV7-6 TGTGCCAGCAGCTCCCGCCTGGGCGCGACGGGGGATGAGCAGTTCTTC CASSSRLGATGDEQFF
TRBJ2-7 - - TRBV29-1 TGCAGCGTTGCTAAGATCGGATACGAGCAGTACTTC CSVAKIGYEQYF
TRBJ2-7 - many TRBV30 TGTGCCTGGAGTGACCTCTCCTACGAGCAGTACTTC CAWSDLSYEQYF
TRBJ2-5 - many TRBV7-7 TGTGCTAGCAGCTTAGCGAGGGGAGGCGCGGAGACCCAGTACTTC CASSLARGGAETQYF
TRBJ1-4 - many TRBV24-1 TGTGCCACCAGTGACTCCACGACAGTTTCGACTAATGAAAAACTGTTTTTT CATSDSTTVSTNEKLFF
TRBJ2-1 TRBD2 many TRBV2 TGTGCCAGCAGTGAAAGGTGGGCTAGCGGGACCGAGGATGAGCAGTTCTTC CASSERWASGTEDEQFF
TRBJ2-1 - - TRBV3-1 TGTGCCAGCAGCCAAGACAAATATTCGGAAGAGACCCAGTTCTTC CASSQDKYSEETQFF
TRBJ2-5 - many TRBV18 TGTGCCAGCTCACCACCCCAAGAGACCCAGTACTTC CASSPPQETQYF
TRBJ2-1 - many TRBV11-2 TGTGCCAGCAGCTCTGACGGGGATGAGCAGTTCTTC CASSSDGDEQFF
TRBJ2-1 TRBD2 many TRBV7-2 TGTGCCAGCAGCTCCTCTAGCGGGAGTATCTCCTACAATGAGCAGTTCTTC CASSSSSGSISYNEQFF
TRBJ2-1 TRBD1 many TRBV11-1 TGTGCCAGCAGTGACAGGGGGTCTGCCTACAATGAGCAGTTCTTC CASSDRGSAYNEQFF
TRBJ2-3 - few TRBV7-3 TGTGCCAGCAGCTTCCAAGGGGGGGGGTCCACAGATACGCAGTATTTT CASSFQGGGSTDTQYF
TRBJ2-5 - many TRBV6-2/TRBV6-3 TGTGCCAGCAGTTTGAGGGAGGAGACCCAGTACTTC CASSLREETQYF
TRBJ2-5 - many TRBV11-2 TGTGCCAGCAGCTTCGGAAACCAAGAGACCCAGTACTTC CASSFGNQETQYF
TRBJ1-2 - - TRBV5-1 TGCGCCAGCAGCTTGCAGGAAGCAGAGGATGGCTACACCTTC CASSLQEAEDGYTF
TRBJ2-3 - many TRBV12-3/TRBV12-4 TGTGCCAGCAGTCGCGAAAGGGCAGGGGGCACAGATACGCAGTATTTT CASSRERAGGTDTQYF
TRBJ2-3 - few TRBV19 TGTGCCAGTAGTATTACGGGGACAGATACGCAGTATTTT CASSITGTDTQYF
TRBJ2-6 TRBD2 - TRBV6-1 TGTGCCAGCAGTCCCCCGGGACTAGCGGGGGGGAGCTCTGGGGCCAACGTCCTGACTTTC CASSPPGLAGGSSGANVLTF
TRBJ2-2 - many TRBV9 TGTGCCAGCAGCGCGTGGCAGGGGGGCGCCGGGGAGCTGTTTTTT CASSAWQGGAGELFF
TRBJ1-1 - many TRBV5-1 TGCGCCAGCAGCTTTTGGATGAACACTGAAGCTTTCTTT CASSFWMNTEAFF
TRBJ2-2 TRBD1 - TRBV10-3 TGTGCCATCAGTGAGGACAGGGGTTTGGTCGGGGAGCTGTTTTTT CAISEDRGLVGELFF
TRBJ2-7 - many TRBV3-1 TGTGCCAGCAAGCCGTACGAGGGCTCCTACGAGCAGTACTTC CASKPYEGSYEQYF
TRBJ1-5 TRBD1 many TRBV7-9 TGTGCCAGCAGCTCACAGGGGGGCAATCAGCCCCAGCATTTT CASSSQGGNQPQHF
TRBJ1-3 TRBD1 many TRBV7-2 TGTGCCAGCAGCTCCGGACAGGGAGGCGGAAACACCATATATTTT CASSSGQGGGNTIYF
TRBJ1-1 - many TRBV29-1 TGCAGCGTTGTCGGGGGTGGAAGCGCTGAAGCTTTCTTT CSVVGGGSAEAFF
TRBJ2-1 - few TRBV30 TGTGCCTGGAGTGACCCTGCCAATGAGCAGTTCTTC CAWSDPANEQFF
TRBJ1-4 - few TRBV7-8 TGTGCCAGGACAAGGGACGGGAATGAAAAACTGTTTTTT CARTRDGNEKLFF
TRBJ2-3 - many TRBV6-1 TGTGCCAGCAGTCAGGGGAGAACTAGCACAGATACGCAGTATTTT CASSQGRTSTDTQYF
TRBJ2-7 - few TRBV20-1 TGCAGTGCTACCGGAGGGTCTCCCCCCTACGAGCAGTACTTC CSATGGSPPYEQYF
TRBJ1-1 - many TRBV13 TGTGCCAGCAGCTTCAGGGAGGGGACTGAAGCTTTCTTT CASSFREGTEAFF
TRBJ2-5 TRBD2 many TRBV27 TGTGCCAGCAGTTCCTCCCCCCTAGCGGAAGAGACCCAGTACTTC CASSSSPLAEETQYF
TRBJ1-2 TRBD1 - TRBV7-9 TGTGCCAGCAGCTCAGGGGGAGGGAACTATGGCTACACCTTC CASSSGGGNYGYTF
TRBJ2-3 - many TRBV11-3 TGTGCCAGCAGCTTAGGATCTCAATGGGGCGCAGATACGCAGTATTTT CASSLGSQWGADTQYF